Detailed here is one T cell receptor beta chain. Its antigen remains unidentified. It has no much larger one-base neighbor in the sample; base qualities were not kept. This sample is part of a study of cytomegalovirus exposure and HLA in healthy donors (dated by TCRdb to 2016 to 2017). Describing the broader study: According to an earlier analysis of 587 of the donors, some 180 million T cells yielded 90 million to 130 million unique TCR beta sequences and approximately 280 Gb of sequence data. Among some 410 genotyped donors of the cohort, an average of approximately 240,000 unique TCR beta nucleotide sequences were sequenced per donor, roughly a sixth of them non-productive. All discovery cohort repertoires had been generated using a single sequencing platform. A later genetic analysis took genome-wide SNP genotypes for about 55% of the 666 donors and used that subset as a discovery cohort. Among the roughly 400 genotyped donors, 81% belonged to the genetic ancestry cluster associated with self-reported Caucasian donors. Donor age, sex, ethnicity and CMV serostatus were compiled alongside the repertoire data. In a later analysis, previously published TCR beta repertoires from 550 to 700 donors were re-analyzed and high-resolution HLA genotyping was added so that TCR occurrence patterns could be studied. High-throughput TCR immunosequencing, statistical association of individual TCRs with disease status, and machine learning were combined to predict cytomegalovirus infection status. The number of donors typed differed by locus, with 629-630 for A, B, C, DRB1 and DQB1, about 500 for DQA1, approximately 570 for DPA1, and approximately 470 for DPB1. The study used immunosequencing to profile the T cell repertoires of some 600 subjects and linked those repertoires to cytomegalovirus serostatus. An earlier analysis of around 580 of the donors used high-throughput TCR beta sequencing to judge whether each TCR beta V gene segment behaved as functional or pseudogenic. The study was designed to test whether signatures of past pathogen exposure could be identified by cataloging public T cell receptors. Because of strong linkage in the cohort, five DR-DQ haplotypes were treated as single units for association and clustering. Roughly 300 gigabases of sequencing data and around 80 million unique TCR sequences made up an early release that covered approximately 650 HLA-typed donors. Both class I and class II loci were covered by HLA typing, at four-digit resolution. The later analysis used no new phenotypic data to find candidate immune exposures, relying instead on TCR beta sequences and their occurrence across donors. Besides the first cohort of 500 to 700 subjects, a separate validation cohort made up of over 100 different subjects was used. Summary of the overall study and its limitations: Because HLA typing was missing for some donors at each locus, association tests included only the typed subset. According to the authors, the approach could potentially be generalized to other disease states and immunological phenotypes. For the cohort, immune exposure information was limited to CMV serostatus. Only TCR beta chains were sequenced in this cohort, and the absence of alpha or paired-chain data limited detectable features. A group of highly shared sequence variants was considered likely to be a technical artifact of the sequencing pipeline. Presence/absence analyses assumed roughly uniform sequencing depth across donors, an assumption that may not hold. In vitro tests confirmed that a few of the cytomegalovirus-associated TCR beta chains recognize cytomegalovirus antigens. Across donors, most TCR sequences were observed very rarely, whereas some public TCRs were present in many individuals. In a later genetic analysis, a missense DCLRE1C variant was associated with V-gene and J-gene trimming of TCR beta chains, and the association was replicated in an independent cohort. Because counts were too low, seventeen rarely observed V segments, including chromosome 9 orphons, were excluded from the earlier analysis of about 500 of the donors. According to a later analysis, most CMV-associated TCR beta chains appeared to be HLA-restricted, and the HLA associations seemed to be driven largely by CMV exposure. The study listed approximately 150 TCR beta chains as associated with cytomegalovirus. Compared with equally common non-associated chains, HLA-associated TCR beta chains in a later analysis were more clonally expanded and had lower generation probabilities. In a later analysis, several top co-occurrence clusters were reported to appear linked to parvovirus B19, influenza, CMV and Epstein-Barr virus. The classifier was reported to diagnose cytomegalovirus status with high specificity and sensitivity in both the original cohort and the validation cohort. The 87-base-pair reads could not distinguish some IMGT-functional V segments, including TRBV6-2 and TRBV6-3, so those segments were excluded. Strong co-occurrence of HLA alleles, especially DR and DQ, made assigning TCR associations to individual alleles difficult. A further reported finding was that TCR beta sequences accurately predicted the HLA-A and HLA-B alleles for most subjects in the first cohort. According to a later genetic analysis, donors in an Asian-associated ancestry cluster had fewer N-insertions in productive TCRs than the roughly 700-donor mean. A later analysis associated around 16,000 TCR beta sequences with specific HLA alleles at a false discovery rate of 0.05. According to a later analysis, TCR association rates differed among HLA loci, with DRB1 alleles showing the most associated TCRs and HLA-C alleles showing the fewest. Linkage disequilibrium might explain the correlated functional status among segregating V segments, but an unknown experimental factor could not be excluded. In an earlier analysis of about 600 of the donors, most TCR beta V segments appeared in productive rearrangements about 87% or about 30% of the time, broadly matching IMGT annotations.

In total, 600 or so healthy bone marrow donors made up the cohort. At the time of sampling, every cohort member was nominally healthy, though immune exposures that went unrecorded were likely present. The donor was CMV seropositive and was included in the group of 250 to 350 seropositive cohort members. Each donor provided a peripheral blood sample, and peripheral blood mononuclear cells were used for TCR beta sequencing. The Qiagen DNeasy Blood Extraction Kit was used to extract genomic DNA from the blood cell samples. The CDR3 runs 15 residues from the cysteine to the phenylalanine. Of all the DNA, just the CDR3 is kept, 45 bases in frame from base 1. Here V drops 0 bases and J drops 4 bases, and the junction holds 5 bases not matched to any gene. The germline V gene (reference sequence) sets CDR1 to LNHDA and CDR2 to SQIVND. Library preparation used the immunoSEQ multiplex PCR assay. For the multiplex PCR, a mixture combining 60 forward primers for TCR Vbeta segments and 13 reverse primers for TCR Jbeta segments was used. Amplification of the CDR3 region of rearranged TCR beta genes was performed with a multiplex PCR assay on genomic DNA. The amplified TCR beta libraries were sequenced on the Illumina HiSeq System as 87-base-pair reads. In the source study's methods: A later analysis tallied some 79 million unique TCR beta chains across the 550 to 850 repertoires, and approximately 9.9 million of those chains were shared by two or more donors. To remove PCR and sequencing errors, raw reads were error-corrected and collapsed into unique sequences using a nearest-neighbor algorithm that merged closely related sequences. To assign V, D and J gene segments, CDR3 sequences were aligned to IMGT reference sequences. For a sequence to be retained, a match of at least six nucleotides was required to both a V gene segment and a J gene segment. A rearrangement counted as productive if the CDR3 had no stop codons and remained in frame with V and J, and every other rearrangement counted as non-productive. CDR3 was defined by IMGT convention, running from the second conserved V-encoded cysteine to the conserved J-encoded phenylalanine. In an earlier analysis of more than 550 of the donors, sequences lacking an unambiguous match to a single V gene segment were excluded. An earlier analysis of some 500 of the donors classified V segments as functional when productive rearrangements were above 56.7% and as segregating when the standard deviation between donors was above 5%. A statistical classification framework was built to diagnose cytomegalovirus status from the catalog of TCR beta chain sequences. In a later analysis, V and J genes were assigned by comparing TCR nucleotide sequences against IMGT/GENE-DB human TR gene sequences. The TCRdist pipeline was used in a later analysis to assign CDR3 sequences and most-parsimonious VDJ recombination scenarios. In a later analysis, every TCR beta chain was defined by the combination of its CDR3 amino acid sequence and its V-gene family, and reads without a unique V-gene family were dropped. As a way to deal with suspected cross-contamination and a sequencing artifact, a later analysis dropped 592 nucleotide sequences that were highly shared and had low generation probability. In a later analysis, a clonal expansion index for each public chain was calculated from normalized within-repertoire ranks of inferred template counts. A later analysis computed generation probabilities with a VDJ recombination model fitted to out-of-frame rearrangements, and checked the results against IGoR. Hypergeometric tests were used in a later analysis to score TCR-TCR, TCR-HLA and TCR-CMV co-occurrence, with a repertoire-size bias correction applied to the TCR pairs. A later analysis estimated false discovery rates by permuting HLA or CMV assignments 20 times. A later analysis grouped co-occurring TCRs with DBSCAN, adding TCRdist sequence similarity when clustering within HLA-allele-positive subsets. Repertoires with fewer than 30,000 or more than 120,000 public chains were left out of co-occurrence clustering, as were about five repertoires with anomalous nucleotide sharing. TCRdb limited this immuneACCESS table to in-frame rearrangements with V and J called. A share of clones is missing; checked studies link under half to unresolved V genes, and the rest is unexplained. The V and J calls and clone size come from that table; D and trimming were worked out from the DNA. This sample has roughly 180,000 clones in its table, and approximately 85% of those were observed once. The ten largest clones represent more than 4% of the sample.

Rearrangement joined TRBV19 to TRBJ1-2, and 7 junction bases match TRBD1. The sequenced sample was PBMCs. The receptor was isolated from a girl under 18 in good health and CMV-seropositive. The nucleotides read TGTGCCAGTAGTATAGATCAGGGACAGCTCTATGGCTACACCTTC. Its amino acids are CASSIDQGQLYGYTF.